The 17 T cell receptor beta chains below were found in one sample sequenced in a study of blood T cell repertoires in COVID-19 (dated by TCRdb to the early 2020s). The library came from the immunoSEQ multiplex PCR assay. In TCRdb, the immuneACCESS table is reduced to in-frame sequences with V and J assigned. These tables do not hold every clone; where another copy was compared, an unresolved V gene accounts for under half, and the others remain unexplained. For this sample there are over 200,000 clones; approximately 78% appear just once. The ten largest account for about 10% of the sample. The material sequenced was PBMCs or T cells enriched from blood (not recorded which). Source of these receptors: a man aged 40-49 years who had recovered from COVID-19.

This clone was detected once. The chain recombines TRBV5-1 with TRBJ2-3, with 7 bases that match TRBD2. Unmatched junction bases numbered 10, after V lost 3 bases and J lost 3 bases. CDR1 and CDR2 from the germline V gene are SGHRS and YFSETQ. The CDR3 length is 16 residues. The CDR3 DNA is TGCGCCAGCAGCTGGGGGAGTTCGGGAGGAACAGATACGCAGTATTTT. It translates to CASSWGSSGGTDTQYF.

This clone was observed a few times. For the CDR3, the DNA is TGTGCCAGTAGCACCGACAGGTTGAACACCGGGGAGCTGTTTTTT. Translation: CASSTDRLNTGELFF. This chain links TRBV19 with TRBJ2-2; tentatively, D is TRBD1 (6 bases). This CDR3 comprises 15 residues. V lost 6 bases to trimming and J lost 1 base, with 12 bases between them. The germline CDR1 and CDR2 sequences are LNHDA and SQIVND (reference sequence).

The chain carries TRBV7-2 and TRBJ1-3; D uncertain. Germline V gene data show CDR1 as SGHTA and CDR2 as FQGNSA. This CDR3 region has 14 residues. Trimming pared 1 base from V and 6 bases from J, leaving 10 bases between. The CDR3 sequence: CASSLGQNLNTIYF. Written as DNA, the CDR3 is TGTGCCAGCAGCTTAGGGCAGAATCTAAACACCATATATTTT.

This clone occurred a few times. This sequence joins TRBV23-1 and TRBJ1-1, with 9 positions matching TRBD1. TRBV23-1 is labeled an ORF, and its function is uncertain. The length of the CDR3 is 16 residues. J gave up 1 base and V 0 bases, and 3 bases lay outside the gene matches. The chain's CDR3 is CASSQSKQGANTEAFF. In DNA, the CDR3 is TGCGCCAGCAGTCAATCGAAACAGGGGGCGAACACTGAAGCTTTCTTT.

The CDR3 DNA reads as TGTGCCAGCAGCCGAAATAGGCTAGCGGGAGGAGACGGTAAGGGAAATGAGCAGTTCTTC. Protein product: CASSRNRLAGGDGKGNEQFF. The chain has TRBV4-2 and TRBJ2-1, with 11 positions matching TRBD2. Losses at the gene ends were 4 bases for V and 7 bases for J; bases not matched to a gene: 21. CDR1 is LGHNA and CDR2 is YNFKEQ in the germline V gene. This CDR3 is 20 amino acids long.

This clone has more than one count but fewer than ten. This rearrangement joins TRBV11-1 to TRBJ2-7, with D possibly TRBD2 on 5 matching bases. Trimming took 4 bases from V and 6 from J, leaving 19 bases between them. Germline CDR1 is SGHAT and CDR2 is FQDESV (reference sequence). CDR3 size: 15 residues. The CDR3 DNA sequence: TGTGCCAGCAGCTCGCCGGGCGGGTTGGGGTTCGAGCAGTACTTC. Protein sequence: CASSSPGGLGFEQYF.

In this sample, this clone turned up once. This rearrangement joins TRBV11-2 to TRBJ1-3; D is perhaps TRBD1 (5 bases). Germline V gene data show CDR1 as SGHAT and CDR2 as FQNNGV. V lost 3 bases, J lost 1 base, and 10 bases lay in between. CDR3 length: 15 residues. CDR3 bases: TGTGCCAGCAGCTTGTCAACAGGTTCTGGAAACACCATATATTTT. Translating gives CASSLSTGSGNTIYF.

V and J are TRBV5-1 and TRBJ1-2, with 10 bases that match TRBD1. Germline CDR1 and CDR2: SGHRS and YFSETQ. J gave up 8 bases and V 5 bases, and 3 bases lay outside the gene matches. The length of the CDR3 is 12 residues. CDR3 protein: CASRGQGEGYTF. In nucleotides, the CDR3 is TGCGCCAGCAGAGGACAGGGGGAAGGCTACACCTTC.

There are a few counts of this clone. CDR3 amino acids: CASRGGRDPYGYTF. The CDR3 bases are TGTGCCAGTAGAGGGGGCAGGGACCCTTATGGCTACACCTTC. The chain carries TRBV19 and TRBJ1-2, with 7 bases aligning to TRBD1. Germline values: CDR1 LNHDA, CDR2 SQIVND (reference sequence). This CDR3 region has 14 residues. V shed 6 bases and J 5 bases; nucleotides not matched to a gene: 9.

J is TRBJ2-1 and V is TRBV7-3, with 16 bases matching TRBD2. The CDR3 loop spans 16 amino acids. CDR1 and CDR2 (germline): SGHTA, FQGTGA. J lost 15 bases, V lost 4 bases, and 12 bases had no gene match. CDR3 residues: CASSSTSGLAGGPVFF. The CDR3 nucleotides read TGTGCCAGCAGCTCTACCTCGGGACTAGCGGGGGGGCCGGTGTTCTTC. Filled out from reference TRBV7-3 and TRBJ2-1, the complete variable domain reads GAGVSQTPSNKVTEKGKYVELRCDPISGHTALYWYRQSLGQGPEFLIYFQGTGAADDSGLPNDRFFAVRPEGSVSTLKIQRTERGDSAVYLCASSSTSGLAGGPVFFGPGTRLTVL.

CDR3 region: CASSPTGGLSMGTQYF. The DNA for the CDR3 is TGTGCCAGCAGCCCGACAGGGGGGTTGAGCATGGGTACGCAGTATTTT. V usage is TRBV7-3 and J usage is TRBJ2-3; 9 bases agree with TRBD1. Germline V gene lookup returns CDR1 SGHTA and CDR2 FQGTGA. The CDR3 totals 16 residues. V dropped 5 bases and J dropped 8; count of bases not matched to a gene: 14. The full variable domain, completed using reference TRBV7-3 and TRBJ2-3, is GAGVSQTPSNKVTEKGKYVELRCDPISGHTALYWYRQSLGQGPEFLIYFQGTGAADDSGLPNDRFFAVRPEGSVSTLKIQRTERGDSAVYLCASSPTGGLSMGTQYFGPGTRLTVL.

The chain carries TRBV3-1 (or the pseudogene TRBV3-2) and TRBJ1-4; D remains ambiguous. V lost 3 bases and J 7 bases, leaving 3 bases between the germline ends. This CDR3 comprises 11 residues. The germline gives CDR1 LGHDT, CDR2 YNNKEL (reference sequence). The CDR3 loop is CASSHSEKLFF. The CDR3 DNA follows: TGTGCCAGCAGCCACAGTGAAAAACTGTTTTTT.

Worth noting for this clone: A read error may be the cause here, since a much bigger clone is one base away. The chain links TRBV6-6 to TRBJ2-2, with 7 nucleotides matching TRBD1. The CDR3 contains 15 residues. The V gene's germline CDR1 is MNHNY and CDR2 SVGAGI (reference sequence). J lost 0 bases, V lost 4 bases, and 2 bases had no gene match. CDR3 residues: CASSSGTANTGELFF. In nucleotides, the CDR3 is TGTGCCAGCAGTTCCGGGACAGCGAACACCGGGGAGCTGTTTTTT.

The chain links TRBV18 to TRBJ2-3; 8 bases align to TRBD2. The CDR3 is 17 residues long. V was clipped by 3 bases and J by 2 bases; unmatched bases: 10. Germline V gene sequence: CDR1 KGHSH, CDR2 LQKENI. CDR3 protein: CASSPLGAGDTTDTQYF. CDR3 DNA: TGTGCCAGCTCACCCCTTGGAGCGGGAGACACCACAGATACGCAGTATTTT.

The CDR3 here is CASSREKRGTDTQYF. The DNA of the CDR3 is TGTGCCAGCAGCCGAGAAAAAAGAGGCACAGATACGCAGTATTTT. The chain recombines TRBV7-9 with TRBJ2-3; D call uncertain. V was pared by 5 bases and J by 1 base, with 13 bases between. The CDR3 has 15 residues. The germline gives CDR1 SEHNR, CDR2 FQNEAQ (reference sequence).

This chain joins TRBV5-5 and TRBJ1-5; D gene ambiguous. Germline CDR1 is SGHKS and CDR2 is YYEKEE (reference sequence). Trimming shortened V by 0 bases and J by 5 bases, and 12 bases separated the two germline ends. This CDR3 has 15 amino acids. As DNA, the CDR3 is TGTGCCAGCAGCTTGGAATCGTCAGCGTATCAGCCCCAGCATTTT. Encoded protein: CASSLESSAYQPQHF.

The chain has TRBV7-8 and TRBJ2-5; 11 bases agree with TRBD1. Looked up from germline, CDR1 is SGHVS and CDR2 is FQNEAQ. This CDR3 has 16 residues. The V segment lost 0 bases and the J segment 5 bases; nucleotides outside the gene matches: 5. CDR3 sequence reads: CASSLARTGGVETQYF. The CDR3 nucleotides read TGTGCCAGCAGCTTAGCGAGGACAGGGGGCGTGGAGACCCAGTACTTC.